This T cell receptor (beta chain) was found in a study of T cell responses to AZD1222 COVID-19 vaccine. The study, taken as a whole, reports: With two AZD1222 doses given, Spike-specific TCR breadth and depth both rose. Spike was spanned by vaccine-associated CD4 TCRs, with dominance at 160-218 and 743-854.

About this clone: Its antigen is unknown.

Sequencing used immunoSEQ multiplex PCR; TCRdb keeps in-frame clones, though not all of them. The repertoire holds some 120,000 clones, with approximately 93% as singletons. The TCR originated in an adult in good health. The material was peripheral blood, obtained on day 0 of AZD1222 vaccination.

The CDR3 bases are TGCGCCAGCAGCCCGGGTTTGACAAACGAGCAGTACTTC. It translates to CASSPGLTNEQYF. The chain is built from TRBV5-1 and TRBJ2-7, with D uncertain. Germline V CDR1 and CDR2: SGHRS, YFSETQ. With 4 bases removed from V and 5 bases from J, the gap between germline ends came to 13 bases. The CDR3 totals 13 residues.